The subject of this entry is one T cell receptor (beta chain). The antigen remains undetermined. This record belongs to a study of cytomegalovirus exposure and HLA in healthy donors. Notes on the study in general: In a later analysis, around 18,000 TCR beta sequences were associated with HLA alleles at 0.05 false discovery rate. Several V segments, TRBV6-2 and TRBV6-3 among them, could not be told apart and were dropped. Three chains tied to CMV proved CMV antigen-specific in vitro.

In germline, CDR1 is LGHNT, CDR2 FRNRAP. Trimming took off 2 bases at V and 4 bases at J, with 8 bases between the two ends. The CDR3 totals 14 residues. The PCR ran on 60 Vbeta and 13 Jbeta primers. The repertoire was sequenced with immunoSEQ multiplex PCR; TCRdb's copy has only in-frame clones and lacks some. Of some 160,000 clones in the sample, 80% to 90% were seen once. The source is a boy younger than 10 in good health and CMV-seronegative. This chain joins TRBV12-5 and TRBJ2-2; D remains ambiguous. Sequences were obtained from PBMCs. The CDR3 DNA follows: TGTGCTAGTGGTTTGCTAAGAACCACCGGGGAGCTGTTTTTT. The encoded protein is CASGLLRTTGELFF.